This entry describes one TCR beta chain. The antigen is unknown. The sample belongs to a study of T-cell memory formation after mild COVID-19. Study-level results: Contracting CD4+ clones sat mainly in CM and EM; CD8+ in EMRA. SARS-CoV-2 specificity of second-wave clones peaking day 37 was unconfirmed. CD4+ bias marked clones expanding day 15 to 37, unlike balanced contracting clones.

Germline CDR1 and CDR2: SEHNR and FQNEAQ (reference sequence). The V gene lost 5 bases and the J gene lost 1 base, with 11 bases spanning the gap. The CDR3 runs to 15 residues. Constant-segment primers and 5'RACE yielded cDNA libraries for TCR alpha and TCR beta, each carrying sample barcodes and UMIs. One entry per CDR3 protein, called by TCRdb with MiXCR from the 5' RACE reads. The table records 400,000 to 550,000 distinct CDR3 sequences, roughly 25% of them present only once. The receptor was isolated from an adult woman who had mild COVID-19 (a few samples of this study predate the infection). Cell type and time point are not known. The chain joins TRBV7-9 to TRBJ1-4; D may be TRBD1 (5 bases). Sequenced material: PBMCs or a T cell subset sorted from them (not recorded which). The CDR3 sequence: CASSNTGRTNEKLFF. CDR3 DNA: TGTGCCAGCAGCAACACGGGGCGAACTAATGAAAAACTGTTTTTT.